This T cell receptor beta chain was sequenced during a study of human thymus T cells. Concerning this clone itself: Its antigen is unidentified. This sample also contains other DNA sequences that code for the same CDR3.

CDR3 length equals 14 residues. The germline CDR1 and CDR2 sequences are SQVTM and ANQGSEA. V lost 5 bases and J lost 4; bases outside the gene matches: 9. The study's findings and limits: Unrelated individuals were reported by related research to share highly overlapping thymic repertoires. Thymic and blood repertoires appeared to display a bias in their usage of V and J genes.

TCRdb's copy holds only in-frame clones and misses some; the assay was immunoSEQ multiplex PCR. The sample yields tens of thousands of clones, over 85% seen once. Corrective cardiac operations yielded the resected thymus tissue. Infants, healthy and Finnish, who were having corrective surgery for congenital heart defects served as donors. The source of this sequence is a girl under three years old with a congenital heart defect but otherwise immunologically healthy. Input material: thymus tissue. The V gene is TRBV29-1, the J gene TRBJ2-7; 9 bases fit TRBD2. The CDR3 loop is CSVPSPAGGYEQYF. For the CDR3, the DNA is TGCAGCGTTCCCTCTCCAGCGGGAGGATACGAGCAGTACTTC.